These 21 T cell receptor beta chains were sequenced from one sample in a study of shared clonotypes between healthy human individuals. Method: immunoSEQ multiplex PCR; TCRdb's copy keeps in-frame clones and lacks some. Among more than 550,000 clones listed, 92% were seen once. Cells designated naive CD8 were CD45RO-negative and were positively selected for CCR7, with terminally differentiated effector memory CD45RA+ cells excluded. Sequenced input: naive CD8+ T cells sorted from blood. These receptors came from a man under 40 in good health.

The CDR3 sequence: CAIRPGAAHTDTQYF. The CDR3 nucleotides read TGTGCCATTCGCCCGGGAGCGGCTCACACAGATACGCAGTATTTT. The gene calls are TRBV27 and TRBJ2-3; tentative D call: TRBD2 (6 bases). CDR3 length equals 15 residues. Between the trimmed V and J ends, which lost 10 bases and 2 bases, there was a span of 19 bases. Germline lookup yields CDR1 MNHEY and CDR2 SMNVEV (reference sequence).

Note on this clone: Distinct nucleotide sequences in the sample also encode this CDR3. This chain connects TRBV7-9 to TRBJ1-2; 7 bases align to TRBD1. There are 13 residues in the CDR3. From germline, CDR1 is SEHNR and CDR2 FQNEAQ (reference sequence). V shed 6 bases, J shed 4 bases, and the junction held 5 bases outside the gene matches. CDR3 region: CASSSQGPYGYTF. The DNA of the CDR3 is TGTGCCAGCAGTTCACAGGGGCCCTATGGCTACACCTTC.

CDR3: CASSSISGRVSSYEQYF. The CDR3, as DNA: TGTGCCAGCAGCTCCATTAGCGGGAGGGTTAGCTCCTACGAGCAGTACTTC. This rearrangement joins TRBV7-9 to TRBJ2-7, with 11 bases fitting TRBD2. V lost 4 bases, J lost 0 bases, and 8 bases stayed unmatched. There are 17 residues in the CDR3. Germline V gene data show CDR1 as SEHNR and CDR2 as FQNEAQ (reference sequence). Drawing the rest from reference TRBV7-9 and TRBJ2-7, the complete variable domain is DTGVSQNPRHKITKRGQNVTFRCDPISEHNRLYWYRQTLGQGPEFLTYFQNEAQLEKSRLLSDRFSAERPKGSFSTLEIQRTEQGDSAMYLCASSSISGRVSSYEQYFGPGTRLTVT.

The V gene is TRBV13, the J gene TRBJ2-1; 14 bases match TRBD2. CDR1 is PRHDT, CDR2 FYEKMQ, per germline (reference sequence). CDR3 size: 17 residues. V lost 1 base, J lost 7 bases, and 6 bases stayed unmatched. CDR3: CASSLVGTSGSMNEQFF. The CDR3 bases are TGTGCCAGCAGCTTAGTCGGGACTAGCGGGAGTATGAATGAGCAGTTCTTC.

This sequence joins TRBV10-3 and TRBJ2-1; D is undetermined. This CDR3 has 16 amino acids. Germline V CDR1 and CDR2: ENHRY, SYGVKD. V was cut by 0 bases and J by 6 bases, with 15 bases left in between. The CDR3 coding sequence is TGTGCCATCAGTGAGTCAGAAAGAAGTATGGGCAATGAGCAGTTCTTC. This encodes CAISESERSMGNEQFF.

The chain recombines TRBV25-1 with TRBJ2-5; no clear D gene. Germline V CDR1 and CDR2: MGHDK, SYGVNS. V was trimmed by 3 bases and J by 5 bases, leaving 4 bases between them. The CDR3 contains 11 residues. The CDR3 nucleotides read TGTGCCAGCAGTGATAAGGAGACCCAGTACTTC. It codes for CASSDKETQYF.

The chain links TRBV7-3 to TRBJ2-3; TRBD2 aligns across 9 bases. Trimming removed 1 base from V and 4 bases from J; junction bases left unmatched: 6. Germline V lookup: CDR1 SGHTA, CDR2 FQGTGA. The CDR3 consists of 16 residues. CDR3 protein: CASSLSSGSISDTQYF. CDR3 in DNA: TGTGCCAGCAGCTTAAGTAGCGGGAGTATTTCAGATACGCAGTATTTT. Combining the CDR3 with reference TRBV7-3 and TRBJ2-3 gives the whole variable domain GAGVSQTPSNKVTEKGKYVELRCDPISGHTALYWYRQSLGQGPEFLIYFQGTGAADDSGLPNDRFFAVRPEGSVSTLKIQRTERGDSAVYLCASSLSSGSISDTQYFGPGTRLTVL.

DNA for the CDR3: TGCAGCGTCCAAGATCCGGGACAGGGGAACACCGGGGAGCTGTTTTTT. Translating it yields CSVQDPGQGNTGELFF. The chain employs TRBV29-1 and TRBJ2-2; 9 nucleotides align to TRBD1. The CDR3 has 16 residues. J gave up 1 base and V 6 bases, and 9 bases lay outside the gene matches. The germline gives CDR1 SQVTM, CDR2 ANQGSEA.

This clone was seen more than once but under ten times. The CDR3 is CASSLLGQGYQPQHF. CDR3 coding DNA: TGTGCCAGCAGCTTGTTGGGACAGGGTTATCAGCCCCAGCATTTT. The chain joins TRBV11-2 to TRBJ1-5; 9 bases line up with TRBD1. After removal of 3 bases from V and 5 bases from J, the junction contained 5 bases not matched to a gene. CDR1 is SGHAT, CDR2 FQNNGV, per germline. The CDR3 covers 15 residues.

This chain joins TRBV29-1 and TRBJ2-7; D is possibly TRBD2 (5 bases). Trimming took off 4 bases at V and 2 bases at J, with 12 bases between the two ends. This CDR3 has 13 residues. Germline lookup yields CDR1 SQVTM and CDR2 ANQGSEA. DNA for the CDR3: TGCAGCGTTGGGCAGACGGGGACCTACGAGCAGTACTTC. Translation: CSVGQTGTYEQYF.

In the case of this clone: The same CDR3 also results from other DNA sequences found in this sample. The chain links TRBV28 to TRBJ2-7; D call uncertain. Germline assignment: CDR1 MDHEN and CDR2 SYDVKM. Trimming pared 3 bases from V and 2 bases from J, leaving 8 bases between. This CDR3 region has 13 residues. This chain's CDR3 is CASSFRVTYEQYF. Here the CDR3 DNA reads TGTGCCAGCAGTTTTAGGGTTACCTACGAGCAGTACTTC. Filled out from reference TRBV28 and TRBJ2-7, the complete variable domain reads DVKVTQSSRYLVKRTGEKVFLECVQDMDHENMFWYRQDPGLGLRLIYFSYDVKMKEKGDIPEGYSVSREKKERFSLILESASTNQTSMYLCASSFRVTYEQYFGPGTRLTVT.

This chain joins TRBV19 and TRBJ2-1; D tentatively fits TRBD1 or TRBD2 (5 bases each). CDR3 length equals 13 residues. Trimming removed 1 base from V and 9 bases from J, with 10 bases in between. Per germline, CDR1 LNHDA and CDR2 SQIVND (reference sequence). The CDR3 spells CASSIGIGGEQFF. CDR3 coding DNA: TGTGCCAGTAGTATAGGAATTGGGGGTGAGCAGTTCTTC. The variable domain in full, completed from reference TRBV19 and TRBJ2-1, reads DGGITQSPKYLFRKEGQNVTLSCEQNLNHDAMYWYRQDPGQGLRLIYYSQIVNDFQKGDIAEGYSVSREKKESFPLTVTSAQKNPTAFYLCASSIGIGGEQFFGPGTRLTVL.

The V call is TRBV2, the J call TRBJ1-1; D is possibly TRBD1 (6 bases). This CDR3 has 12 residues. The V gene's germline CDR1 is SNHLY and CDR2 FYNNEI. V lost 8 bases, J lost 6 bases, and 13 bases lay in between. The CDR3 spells CASYSGAPEAFF. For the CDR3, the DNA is TGTGCCAGCTATTCGGGGGCCCCTGAAGCTTTCTTT.

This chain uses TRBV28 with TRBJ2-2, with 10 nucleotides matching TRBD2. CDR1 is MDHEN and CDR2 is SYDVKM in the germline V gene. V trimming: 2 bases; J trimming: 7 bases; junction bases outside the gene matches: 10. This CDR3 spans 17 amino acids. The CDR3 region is CASSLASSGSKDGELFF. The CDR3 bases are TGTGCCAGCAGTTTAGCCTCTAGCGGGAGTAAGGACGGGGAGCTGTTTTTT.

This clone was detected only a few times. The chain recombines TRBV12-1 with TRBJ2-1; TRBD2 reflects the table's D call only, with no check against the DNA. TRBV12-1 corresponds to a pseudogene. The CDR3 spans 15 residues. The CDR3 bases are TGTGCCAGCCTCGGGACTAACGTTTCAAGTGGTGAGCAGTTCTTC. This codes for CASLGTNVSSGEQFF.

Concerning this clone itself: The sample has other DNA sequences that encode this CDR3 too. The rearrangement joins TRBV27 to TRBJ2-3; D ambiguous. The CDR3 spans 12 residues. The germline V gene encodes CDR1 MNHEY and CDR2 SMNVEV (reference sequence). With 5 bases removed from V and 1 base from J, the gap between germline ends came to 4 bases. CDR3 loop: CASSARTDTQYF. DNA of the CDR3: TGTGCCAGCAGTGCCCGCACAGATACGCAGTATTTT.

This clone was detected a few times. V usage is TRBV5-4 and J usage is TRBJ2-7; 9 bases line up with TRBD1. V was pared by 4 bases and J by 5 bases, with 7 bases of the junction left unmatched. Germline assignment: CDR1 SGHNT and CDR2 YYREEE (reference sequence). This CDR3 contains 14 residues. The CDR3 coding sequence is TGTGCCAGCAGCCGTGGGGACAGGGTCCACGAGCAGTACTTC. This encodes CASSRGDRVHEQYF.

The CDR3 nucleotides are TGCGCCAGCAGCTTCGGGACAGGGGGAGAGACCCAGTACTTC. This codes for CASSFGTGGETQYF. The chain combines TRBV5-1 with TRBJ2-5; 11 bases are a match to TRBD1. Germline V CDR1 and CDR2: SGHRS, YFSETQ. CDR3 length: 14 residues. V shed 2 bases, J shed 4 bases, and the junction held 1 base outside the gene matches.

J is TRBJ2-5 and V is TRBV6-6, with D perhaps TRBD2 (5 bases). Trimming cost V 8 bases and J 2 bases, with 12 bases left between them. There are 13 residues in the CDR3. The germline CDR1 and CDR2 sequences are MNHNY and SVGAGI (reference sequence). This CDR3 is CASLDFTQETQYF. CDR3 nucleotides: TGTGCCAGCCTGGACTTCACACAAGAGACCCAGTACTTC.

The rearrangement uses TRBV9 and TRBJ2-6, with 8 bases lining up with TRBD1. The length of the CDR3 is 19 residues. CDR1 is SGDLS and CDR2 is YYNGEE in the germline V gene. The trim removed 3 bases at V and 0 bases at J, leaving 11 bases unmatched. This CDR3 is CASSGPSTGAGSGANVLTF. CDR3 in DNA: TGTGCCAGCAGCGGACCCTCGACAGGGGCCGGCTCTGGGGCCAACGTCCTGACTTTC.

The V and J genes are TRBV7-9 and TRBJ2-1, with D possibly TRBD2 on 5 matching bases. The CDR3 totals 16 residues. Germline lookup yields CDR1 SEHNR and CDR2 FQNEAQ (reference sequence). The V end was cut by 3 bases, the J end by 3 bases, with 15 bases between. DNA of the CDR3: TGTGCCAGCAGCTTCCTCGAGGGAGAAAACTACAATGAGCAGTTCTTC. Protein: CASSFLEGENYNEQFF. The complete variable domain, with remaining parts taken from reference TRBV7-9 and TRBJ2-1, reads DTGVSQNPRHKITKRGQNVTFRCDPISEHNRLYWYRQTLGQGPEFLTYFQNEAQLEKSRLLSDRFSAERPKGSFSTLEIQRTEQGDSAMYLCASSFLEGENYNEQFFGPGTRLTVL.